Listed here are 7 T cell receptor beta chains from one sample, sequenced in a study of blood T cells in healthy people across ages. Using a J-beta primer mix together with a sample-barcoded 5' primer, a second PCR was run for about 6 to 11 cycles. TCRdb called the 5' RACE reads again in MiXCR, with one record for every CDR3 protein. The sample carries 550,000 to 750,000 distinct CDR3 sequences, roughly 21% recorded once. Sequencing used blood. Receptor source: a man between 65 and 85 years old in good health.

This clonotype was observed a few times. The chain is built from TRBV11-2 and TRBJ1-5; 8 bases align to TRBD1. With V trimmed by 3 bases and J by 5 bases, 9 bases remained unmatched. CDR1 and CDR2 from the germline V gene are SGHAT and FQNNGV. The CDR3 spans 16 residues. The CDR3 nucleotides are TGTGCCAGCAGCTTGGGCCGGGACAGGCTCTATCAGCCCCAGCATTTT. Its translation: CASSLGRDRLYQPQHF.

In its sample, this clonotype was seen a few times. V gene TRBV10-3 combines with J gene TRBJ2-7; TRBD2 agrees at 8 bases. The germline gives CDR1 ENHRY, CDR2 SYGVKD. The junction had 11 bases not matched to a gene; V was cut back by 7 bases and J by 0 bases. The CDR3 has 16 residues. CDR3: CAIKPPTSGYSYEQYF. Here the CDR3 DNA reads TGTGCCATCAAACCCCCTACTAGCGGATACTCCTACGAGCAGTACTTC.

The J gene is TRBJ2-1, the V gene TRBV15; 8 positions match TRBD1. The V gene's germline CDR1 is LNHNV and CDR2 YYDKDF (reference sequence). This CDR3 has 14 residues. The junction had 1 base not matched to a gene; V was cut back by 1 base and J by 5 bases. The DNA of the CDR3 is TGTGCCACCAGCAGAGGCAGGGGGCACAATGAGCAGTTCTTC. It codes for CATSRGRGHNEQFF.

This chain links TRBV18 with TRBJ1-3; D is uncertain. CDR1 is KGHSH, CDR2 LQKENI, per germline. The V and J ends lost 1 base and 4 bases respectively, with 11 bases between them. This CDR3 is built from 15 residues. CDR3 nucleotide sequence: TGTGCCAGCTCACCACAAAGGGAATCAGGAAACACCATATATTTT. Its protein product is CASSPQRESGNTIYF.

The chain carries TRBV20-1 and TRBJ2-2; D remains ambiguous. Between the trimmed V and J ends, which lost 3 bases and 2 bases, there was a span of 7 bases. Germline V gene sequence: CDR1 DFQATT, CDR2 SNEGSKA (reference sequence). The CDR3 is 13 amino acids. The CDR3 sequence is CSARESNTGELFF. CDR3 sequence (DNA): TGCAGTGCTAGGGAGAGCAACACCGGGGAGCTGTTTTTT.

On this clonotype: One end of the junction does not line up with germline, which may come from a read error. The V and J genes are TRBV5-1 and TRBJ2-7, with 11 bases fitting TRBD2. Germline V gene sequence: CDR1 SGHRS, CDR2 YFSETQ. The CDR3 is 17 residues long. The CDR3 sequence: CASSLAPGLAGSYEQYF. The CDR3 DNA follows: TGCGCCAGCAGCTTGGCCCCCGGACTAGCGGGTTCCTACGAGCAGTACTTT.

This chain joins TRBV20-1 and TRBJ2-5; no definite D call. The J call may be wrong; the DNA end is better matched by TRBJ2-7. CDR3 length: 13 residues. CDR1 and CDR2 from the germline V gene are DFQATT and SNEGSKA (reference sequence). CDR3 nucleotide sequence: TGCAGTGCTAGAGATAGCCAGACCTACGAGCAGTACTTC. Protein product: CSARDSQTYEQYF.